These 27 T cell receptor beta chains came from one sample sequenced in a study of blood T cell repertoires in COVID-19. Assay: immunoSEQ multiplex PCR; the TCRdb copy retains only in-frame clones and omits some. The data show about 50,000 clones, with about 78% seen just once and about 6% held by the top ten. Sequencing was carried out using PBMCs or T cells enriched from blood (not recorded which). These receptors all stem from a woman aged 50 to 65 with acute COVID-19.

This sequence joins TRBV10-2 and TRBJ1-6; 7 bases match TRBD1. This CDR3 region has 14 residues. Per the germline V gene, CDR1 is WSHSY and CDR2 is SAAADI. With V trimmed by 3 bases and J by 9 bases, 5 bases remained unmatched. The CDR3 DNA is TGCGCCAGCAGTGACAGGGGGTACGTTTCACCCCTCCACTTT. This gives the protein CASSDRGYVSPLHF.

This CDR3 is CASSLEGAHPFNYGYTF. The CDR3 DNA follows: TGTGCCAGCAGCTTGGAGGGGGCCCACCCCTTTAACTATGGCTACACCTTC. The chain combines TRBV5-6 with TRBJ1-2, with TRBD1 matching over 7 bases. The CDR3 runs 17 residues. Germline lookup yields CDR1 SGHDT and CDR2 YYEEEE. J gave up 1 base and V 0 bases, and 9 bases lay outside the gene matches.

This chain joins TRBV25-1 and TRBJ2-2; 8 bases are a match to TRBD2. The CDR3 is 15 amino acids. Per germline, CDR1 MGHDK and CDR2 SYGVNS. The V segment lost 3 bases and the J segment 4 bases; nucleotides outside the gene matches: 4. The CDR3 region has the DNA TGTGCCAGCAGTGACGCGGGGGGCCCCACCGGGGAGCTGTTTTTT. Translated: CASSDAGGPTGELFF.

This chain connects TRBV5-8 to TRBJ1-5; 10 bases are a match to TRBD1. Germline assignment: CDR1 SGHTS and CDR2 YDEGEE. The V and J ends lost 6 bases and 3 bases, in that order; junction bases with no gene match: 9. This CDR3 contains 16 residues. For the CDR3, the DNA is TGTGCCAGCATAGACAGGGGGCGCGGGAACAATCAGCCCCAGCATTTT. Its protein is CASIDRGRGNNQPQHF.

This chain links TRBV30 with TRBJ2-5; a weak D match, TRBD2 (6 bases). V lost 2 bases and J lost 0, with 19 bases in between. Germline loops: CDR1 GTSNPN, CDR2 SVGIG (reference sequence). This CDR3 region has 17 residues. This CDR3 reads CAWSQQGTSSYQETQYF. CDR3 DNA: TGTGCCTGGAGTCAACAAGGGACTTCCTCGTACCAAGAGACCCAGTACTTC. Looking up the rest from reference TRBV30 and TRBJ2-5 gives the full variable domain: SQTIHQWPATLVQPVGSPLSLECTVEGTSNPNLYWYRQAAGRGLQLLFYSVGIGQISSEVPQNLSASRPQDRQFILSSKKLLLSDSGFYLCAWSQQGTSSYQETQYFGPGTRLLVL.

The count of this clone is one. The V gene is TRBV10-2, the J gene TRBJ1-5; tentative D call: TRBD1 (6 bases). The germline CDR1 and CDR2 sequences are WSHSY and SAAADI. Trimming pared 4 bases from V and 3 bases from J, leaving 16 bases between. The CDR3 is 16 residues long. CDR3 DNA sequence: TGCGCCAGCAGTGGACAGGAGGAGCGAATCAATCAGCCCCAGCATTTT. The encoded protein is CASSGQEERINQPQHF.

The J gene is TRBJ1-6, the V gene TRBV7-9; 10 nucleotides agree with TRBD1. Trimming removed 4 bases from V and 9 bases from J; junction bases left unmatched: 6. The CDR3 is made up of 15 amino acids. In germline, CDR1 is SEHNR, CDR2 FQNEAQ (reference sequence). The CDR3 nucleotides read TGTGCCAGCAGCTCTAGTGGGACAGGGGCTTCACCCCTCCACTTT. Its translation: CASSSSGTGASPLHF.

CDR3 protein: CASSRQHRDRVTYEQYF. The CDR3 nucleotides read TGCGCCAGCAGCCGCCAACACCGGGACAGGGTTACCTACGAGCAGTACTTC. The chain employs TRBV5-1 and TRBJ2-7, with 9 bases lining up with TRBD1. In germline, CDR1 is SGHRS, CDR2 YFSETQ. CDR3 size: 17 residues. V shed 4 bases and J 2 bases; nucleotides not matched to a gene: 13. The entire variable domain, with the rest obtained from reference TRBV5-1 and TRBJ2-7, is as follows: KAGVTQTPRYLIKTRGQQVTLSCSPISGHRSVSWYQQTPGQGLQFLFEYFSETQRNKGNFPGRFSGRQFSNSRSEMNVSTLELGDSALYLCASSRQHRDRVTYEQYFGPGTRLTVT.

The chain combines TRBV5-1 with TRBJ2-3; the D gene is possibly TRBD2 (5 bases). This CDR3 comprises 15 residues. V lost 2 bases and J lost 2, with 12 bases in between. Germline CDR1 reads SGHRS; CDR2 reads YFSETQ. The CDR3 sequence is CASSFPDGLTDTQYF. The CDR3 DNA sequence: TGCGCCAGCAGCTTCCCGGACGGACTCACAGATACGCAGTATTTT. Looking up the rest from reference TRBV5-1 and TRBJ2-3 gives the full variable domain: KAGVTQTPRYLIKTRGQQVTLSCSPISGHRSVSWYQQTPGQGLQFLFEYFSETQRNKGNFPGRFSGRQFSNSRSEMNVSTLELGDSALYLCASSFPDGLTDTQYFGPGTRLTVL.

This clone has only a few counts. The CDR3 DNA follows: TGCGCCAGCAGTCCGGACAGCTCCCGTAATTCACCCCTCCACTTT. Translation: CASSPDSSRNSPLHF. The chain carries TRBV10-1 and TRBJ1-6; D perhaps matches TRBD1 (6 bases). Trimming cost V 5 bases and J 6 bases, with 14 bases left between them. CDR3 length equals 15 residues. Germline CDR1 and CDR2: WNHNN and SYGVQD (reference sequence).

The V and J genes are TRBV9 and TRBJ1-2, with TRBD1 matching over 9 bases. Per the germline V gene, CDR1 is SGDLS and CDR2 is YYNGEE. The ends lost 4 bases at V and 4 bases at J; junction bases unmatched: 8. The CDR3 length is 15 residues. CDR3 amino acids: CASSPRQGGTYGYTF. In nucleotides, the CDR3 is TGTGCCAGCAGCCCGCGACAGGGGGGGACCTATGGCTACACCTTC.

The J gene is TRBJ1-3, the V gene TRBV10-3; the D is unclear. Germline CDR1 ENHRY, CDR2 SYGVKD. This CDR3 is 13 amino acids long. V dropped 0 bases and J dropped 4 bases, with 4 bases sitting between them. CDR3 residues: CAISESGGNTIYF. DNA of the CDR3: TGTGCCATCAGTGAGTCCGGGGGAAACACCATATATTTT.

This clone is classed as medium-sized. The chain links TRBV2 to TRBJ1-5, with D tentatively TRBD1 (5 bases). Trimming took off 6 bases at V and 3 bases at J, with 9 bases between the two ends. The CDR3 length is 13 residues. The germline CDR1 and CDR2 sequences are SNHLY and FYNNEI. CDR3 nucleotide sequence: TGTGCCAGCAGCGGGACTCTCAATCAGCCCCAGCATTTT. Protein: CASSGTLNQPQHF. Looking up the rest from reference TRBV2 and TRBJ1-5 gives the full variable domain: EPEVTQTPSHQVTQMGQEVILRCVPISNHLYFYWYRQILGQKVEFLVSFYNNEISEKSEIFDDQFSVERPDGSNFTLKIRSTKLEDSAMYFCASSGTLNQPQHFGDGTRLSIL.

A single count supports this clone. The V call is TRBV19, the J call TRBJ2-1; TRBD2 agrees at 13 bases. V gave up 3 bases and J gave up 0 bases; unmatched junction bases: 8. The CDR3 is made up of 19 amino acids. Germline CDR1 LNHDA, CDR2 SQIVND (reference sequence). This chain's CDR3 is CASSMSGLAGQSSYNEQFF. DNA for the CDR3: TGTGCCAGTAGTATGTCGGGACTAGCGGGGCAAAGCTCCTACAATGAGCAGTTCTTC. The full variable domain, its missing parts supplied by reference TRBV19 and TRBJ2-1, is DGGITQSPKYLFRKEGQNVTLSCEQNLNHDAMYWYRQDPGQGLRLIYYSQIVNDFQKGDIAEGYSVSREKKESFPLTVTSAQKNPTAFYLCASSMSGLAGQSSYNEQFFGPGTRLTVL.

This clone was detected a few times. V is TRBV4-2 and J is TRBJ2-1; 11 bases fit TRBD2. The CDR3 runs 17 residues. Losses at the gene ends were 4 bases for V and 4 bases for J; bases not matched to a gene: 9. CDR1 and CDR2 from the germline V gene are LGHNA and YNFKEQ. In DNA, the CDR3 is TGTGCCAGCAGCCCTCAGTCCGGGACTAGCGGATACAATGAGCAGTTCTTC. Translated: CASSPQSGTSGYNEQFF.

The CDR3, as DNA: TGTGCCAGCAGCTTAGGGACAGGGGATGAGCAGTTCTTC. Translated: CASSLGTGDEQFF. This rearrangement joins TRBV11-2 to TRBJ2-1, with TRBD1 identical over 9 bases. Germline loops: CDR1 SGHAT, CDR2 FQNNGV. The ends lost 1 base at V and 8 bases at J; junction bases unmatched: 0. This CDR3 region has 13 residues.

The gene calls are TRBV19 and TRBJ1-1; 8 nucleotides line up with TRBD1. V shed 6 bases and J 5 bases; nucleotides not matched to a gene: 8. The CDR3 loop spans 14 amino acids. Germline V gene lookup returns CDR1 LNHDA and CDR2 SQIVND (reference sequence). The CDR3 bases are TGTGCCAGTAGCCCCCTGACAGGGGTGACTGAAGCTTTCTTT. Translated: CASSPLTGVTEAFF.

The chain couples TRBV18 to TRBJ1-1; TRBD1 matches 9 bases. Germline CDR1 KGHSH, CDR2 LQKENI. CDR3 length: 14 residues. V lost 6 bases, J lost 3 bases, and 5 bases stayed unmatched. For the CDR3, the DNA is TGTGCCAGCTCTATGACAGGGGGTGACACTGAAGCTTTCTTT. This encodes CASSMTGGDTEAFF.

This clone has a single count. J is TRBJ1-1 and V is TRBV6-2 or TRBV6-3; D perhaps matches TRBD1 (6 bases). The CDR3 is made up of 14 amino acids. V lost 2 bases and J 6 bases, leaving 13 bases between the germline ends. Germline lookup yields CDR1 MNHEY and CDR2 SVGEGT. This chain's CDR3 is CASSYADRPPEAFF. CDR3 bases: TGTGCCAGCAGTTACGCAGACAGGCCCCCTGAAGCTTTCTTT.

The CDR3 is CASSPRLSAEAFF. CDR3 nucleotides: TGTGCCAGCAGCCCCCGCCTATCGGCTGAAGCTTTCTTT. The genes are TRBV7-9 and TRBJ1-1; no firm D call. The CDR3 runs 13 residues. Trimming left V 5 bases short and J 6 bases short, with 13 bases between. Germline CDR1 and CDR2: SEHNR and FQNEAQ (reference sequence).

J is TRBJ1-6 and V is TRBV18, with a weak D call TRBD1 (6 bases). The CDR3 runs to 16 residues. V lost 2 bases to trimming and J lost 3 bases, with 11 bases between them. Germline CDR1 and CDR2: KGHSH and LQKENI. In DNA form, the CDR3 reads TGTGCCAGCTCACCATCACAGGGCGGCTATAATTCACCCCTCCACTTT. It encodes CASSPSQGGYNSPLHF.

This clone has just one count. The CDR3 nucleotides read TGTGCCAGCAGGGCCACCCACGGAGGGACTGAAGCTTTCTTT. Encoded protein: CASRATHGGTEAFF. The V call is TRBV6-5, the J call TRBJ1-1; D remains unclear. This CDR3 spans 14 amino acids. V was clipped by 6 bases and J by 5 bases, with 16 bases between them. Germline assignment: CDR1 MNHEY and CDR2 SVGAGI.

The chain combines TRBV18 with TRBJ1-2, with TRBD1 matching 7 bases. The germline V gene encodes CDR1 KGHSH and CDR2 LQKENI. The CDR3 runs to 15 residues. The J segment lost 4 bases and the V segment lost 1 base, leaving 6 bases of the junction unmatched. The CDR3 sequence: CASSPRQGVLYGYTF. The CDR3 DNA sequence: TGTGCCAGCTCACCACGTCAGGGGGTTCTCTATGGCTACACCTTC.

The chain uses TRBV19 and TRBJ1-5; D possibly corresponds to TRBD1 (6 bases). Germline V CDR1 and CDR2: LNHDA, SQIVND (reference sequence). V lost 7 bases, J lost 5 bases, and 12 bases lay in between. The CDR3 spans 13 residues. The CDR3 region has the DNA TGTGCCAGTACCCTAGGGGGTCATCAGCCCCAGCATTTT. Its translation: CASTLGGHQPQHF.

The chain carries TRBV9 and TRBJ2-5; possible D gene TRBD2, 6 bases. CDR1 and CDR2 (germline): SGDLS, YYNGEE. The CDR3 sequence is 14 residues long. Trimming took off 4 bases at V and 5 bases at J, with 15 bases between the two ends. The CDR3 coding sequence is TGTGCCAGCAGCATGGGGACTCCACGGGAGACCCAGTACTTC. Its protein product is CASSMGTPRETQYF.

The chain combines TRBV15 with TRBJ2-3, with a weak D call TRBD1 (6 bases). The CDR3 spans 15 residues. Germline CDR1 LNHNV, CDR2 YYDKDF (reference sequence). Trimming pared 2 bases from V and 3 bases from J, leaving 12 bases between. The CDR3 DNA reads as TGTGCCACCAGCAGAACAGGGTCCCAGACAGATACGCAGTATTTT. Translated: CATSRTGSQTDTQYF. Combining the CDR3 with reference TRBV15 and TRBJ2-3 gives the whole variable domain DAMVIQNPRYQVTQFGKPVTLSCSQTLNHNVMYWYQQKSSQAPKLLFHYYDKDFNNEADTPDNFQSRRPNTSFCFLDIRSPGLGDTAMYLCATSRTGSQTDTQYFGPGTRLTVL.

This chain links TRBV29-1 with TRBJ1-5; 8 bases map to TRBD1. This CDR3 contains 15 residues. Germline loops: CDR1 SQVTM, CDR2 ANQGSEA. The V and J ends lost 6 bases and 0 bases, in that order; junction bases with no gene match: 7. CDR3 amino acids: CSVNPDRGSNQPQHF. The DNA of the CDR3 is TGCAGCGTCAACCCTGACAGGGGTAGCAATCAGCCCCAGCATTTT. The whole variable domain, filled in from reference TRBV29-1 and TRBJ1-5, reads SAVISQKPSRDICQRGTSLTIQCQVDSQVTMMFWYRQQPGQSLTLIATANQGSEATYESGFVIDKFPISRPNLTFSTLTVSNMSPEDSSIYLCSVNPDRGSNQPQHFGDGTRLSIL.